Detailed here is one T cell receptor beta chain. This clone's antigen is unknown. The record has no base qualities; no much larger clone is one base away. This entry comes from a study of blood T cells in healthy people across ages (dated by TCRdb to the mid-2010s). For context, the study as a whole: Template switching captured roughly one uniquely barcoded TCR beta cDNA molecule per two T cells in model experiments. The donors were split into four age groups: young (average roughly 15 years), middle-aged (about 40), aged (roughly 68) and long-lived (roughly 77). Donors of different ages were randomly distributed across sequencing lanes to avoid experimental bias. To track age-related changes in TCR beta repertoire diversity, the study relied on deep sequencing normalized with unique cDNA molecular identifiers. For two donors (one aged 18 to 30 and one aged 80 or older), the study analyzed two additional independent replicas of 1 million unique cDNA reads from the same blood draw. Summary of the overall study and its limitations: Conclusive comparison of naive and antigen-experienced compartments was prevented by the profiling of bulk unsorted PBMCs. Estimates of total diversity based on one million sequenced T cells were regarded as lower bounds and as underestimates. Observed TCR beta diversity correlated strongly with the percentage of naive T cells measured by flow cytometry. The CMV infection status of donors was not known, potentially confounding age-related changes in expanded clonotypes. Compared with the aged group, more naive CD4+ T cells, fewer expanded clones and increased TCR diversity were shown by the long-lived group, suggesting age selection. As age increased, observed TCR beta diversity per million T cells dropped in a roughly linear way, and a significant reduction was already evident by age around 41.

The library was produced with 5' RACE. The reads were generated on an Illumina HiSeq 2500. A second roughly 6 to 12 cycle PCR used a sample-barcoded 5' primer and a J-beta primer mix. Each TCR beta cDNA molecule received a unique molecular identifier from a template-switch 5' adaptor carrying 12 random nucleotides. Each sample yielded at least 3 million CDR3-containing paired-end reads. All of the RNA was converted into first-strand cDNA using the Mint cDNA synthesis kit, with a TRBC-specific oligonucleotide serving as the primer. Following uracil-DNA glycosylase treatment, a first 18-cycle PCR with universal primers M1SS and BC2_uni_R was performed on all cDNA. In the paper's pipeline: Each sample was normalized by randomly selecting 1 million high-quality reads, each carrying a distinct molecular identifier. Reads sharing molecular identifiers were discarded rather than binned into consensus sequences. MiTCR, run with a Q25 quality threshold and the strictest error-elimination algorithm, handled CDR3 identification, clonotype clustering and error correction. A nonparametric unseen species model using Euler transformation provided a lower-bound estimate of total TCR beta diversity. Through fastp at Q25 and MiXCR, TCRdb rebuilt clones from the public reads, retaining in-frame beta chains. Rows are combined by CDR3 protein, so each entry shows the most common genes and DNA. The authors' filters were not applied to this entry. Counted in this sample were 800,000 to 900,000 distinct CDR3 sequences; 62% of them appeared once. 25% to 35% of the sample is held by the ten biggest clonotypes.

Systemically healthy Caucasian individuals from Russia, some 36 in total and aged about 6 to 95 years, were included as donors. About 9.8 milliliters of peripheral blood were drawn from each donor into EDTA-treated Vacutainer tubes. Ficoll-Paque density-gradient centrifugation was used to isolate PBMCs, with at least 6.5 million obtained per sample. Trizol reagent was used to extract total RNA from the PBMCs, yielding at least 5.5 micrograms per sample. For every donor, an aliquot of PBMCs went through flow cytometry to measure the percentages of naive CD45RAhigh/CD27high T cells. Compared with germline, V lacks 4 bases and J lacks 8 bases; bases without a gene match: 6. According to the germline V gene, CDR1 reads SGHTA and CDR2 reads FQGTGA. The CDR3, from cysteine to phenylalanine, totals 13 residues. The only DNA kept is the CDR3, 39 bases in frame from the first base.

The source material was blood. Recombination linked TRBV7-3 to TRBJ1-2, with 8 central nucleotides matching TRBD1. The TCR originated in a man younger than 40 in good health. The DNA sequence is as follows: TGTGCCAGCAGCTCCGGACAGGGTTGGGGCTACACCTTC. Translated, it gives CASSSGQGWGYTF.